A single sample gave rise to the 26 T cell receptor beta chains below, sequenced in a study of cytomegalovirus exposure and HLA in healthy donors. Primers included in the PCR were 60 Vbeta and 13 Jbeta primers. The method was immunoSEQ multiplex PCR; TCRdb's version includes in-frame clones alone and lacks a portion of them. The top ten hold about 2.5% of the sample, which has under 150,000 clones, approximately 80% seen once. The material sequenced was PBMCs. These receptors originate from a man in his fifties in good health and CMV-seronegative.

This clone has just one count. The chain couples TRBV19 to TRBJ2-3; a weak D match, TRBD2 (6 bases). There are 15 residues in the CDR3. The V end was cut by 3 bases, the J end by 2 bases, with 12 bases between. Germline V CDR1 and CDR2: LNHDA, SQIVND (reference sequence). CDR3: CASSMASGPTDTQYF. In DNA form, the CDR3 reads TGTGCCAGTAGTATGGCCAGCGGGCCCACAGATACGCAGTATTTT. Filled out from reference TRBV19 and TRBJ2-3, the complete variable domain reads DGGITQSPKYLFRKEGQNVTLSCEQNLNHDAMYWYRQDPGQGLRLIYYSQIVNDFQKGDIAEGYSVSREKKESFPLTVTSAQKNPTAFYLCASSMASGPTDTQYFGPGTRLTVL.

V is TRBV5-4 and J is TRBJ2-7; 9 bases are a match to TRBD1. Germline trimming cut 0 bases from V and 6 bases from J; bases unmatched to any gene: 4. Per the germline V gene, CDR1 is SGHNT and CDR2 is YYREEE (reference sequence). The CDR3 is 14 residues long. CDR3 residues: CASSLGDRVREQYF. DNA for the CDR3: TGTGCCAGCAGCTTGGGGGACAGGGTTCGCGAGCAGTACTTC. The entire variable domain, with the rest obtained from reference TRBV5-4 and TRBJ2-7, is as follows: ETGVTQSPTHLIKTRGQQVTLRCSSQSGHNTVSWYQQALGQGPQFIFQYYREEENGRGNFPPRFSGLQFPNYSSELNVNALELDDSALYLCASSLGDRVREQYFGPGTRLTVT.

The chain joins TRBV28 to TRBJ2-7, with a weak D call TRBD1 (5 bases). V gave up 6 bases and J gave up 2 bases, with 20 bases separating them. Germline V lookup: CDR1 MDHEN, CDR2 SYDVKM. CDR3 length equals 16 residues. CDR3 in amino acids: CASSPQGRRVPYEQYF. CDR3 in DNA: TGTGCCAGCAGCCCGCAGGGTCGGCGCGTCCCCTACGAGCAGTACTTC.

The CDR3 is CASTLGQEAFF. CDR3 nucleotide sequence: TGTGCCAGCACCCTTGGACAAGAAGCTTTCTTT. V gene TRBV2 combines with J gene TRBJ1-1; possibly TRBD1 for D (5 bases). Trimming stripped 7 bases from V and 8 bases from J, with 11 bases between. Per germline, CDR1 SNHLY and CDR2 FYNNEI. This CDR3 has 11 amino acids.

The J gene is TRBJ1-2, the V gene TRBV9; the match to TRBD1 covers 9 bases. The CDR3 has 14 amino acids. Looked up from germline, CDR1 is SGDLS and CDR2 is YYNGEE. V lost 1 base and J lost 10; bases outside the gene matches: 8. CDR3 sequence reads: CASSVSAGQGPYTF. The CDR3 coding sequence is TGTGCCAGCAGCGTATCTGCGGGACAGGGACCCTACACCTTC. Filled out from reference TRBV9 and TRBJ1-2, the complete variable domain reads DSGVTQTPKHLITATGQRVTLRCSPRSGDLSVYWYQQSLDQGLQFLIQYYNGEERAKGNILERFSAQQFPDLHSELNLSSLELGDSALYFCASSVSAGQGPYTFGSGTRLTVV.

This chain links TRBV4-2 with TRBJ2-7; D is unresolved. With 1 base removed from V and 4 bases from J, the gap between germline ends came to 11 bases. Germline V lookup: CDR1 LGHNA, CDR2 YNFKEQ. The CDR3 spans 14 residues. The CDR3 region has the DNA TGTGCCAGCAGCCAAGTAGAGCGTGGATACGAGCAGTACTTC. It translates to CASSQVERGYEQYF.

This sequence joins TRBV10-3 and TRBJ1-2; 11 positions match TRBD1. Germline trimming cut 3 bases from V and 1 base from J; bases unmatched to any gene: 13. This CDR3 spans 19 amino acids. Germline V gene data show CDR1 as ENHRY and CDR2 as SYGVKD. This chain's CDR3 is CAISETYGTGGPFNYGYTF. The CDR3 DNA follows: TGTGCCATCAGTGAAACCTACGGGACAGGGGGGCCCTTTAACTATGGCTACACCTTC.

The chain has TRBV5-6 and TRBJ2-7, with 7 nucleotides matching TRBD2. The J segment lost 1 base and the V segment lost 8 bases, leaving 6 bases of the junction unmatched. Germline V gives CDR1 SGHDT, CDR2 YYEEEE. The CDR3 sequence is 13 residues long. The CDR3 spells CASTTGLSYEQYF. The CDR3, as DNA: TGTGCCAGTACCACGGGACTATCCTACGAGCAGTACTTC.

This clone was seen once. V is TRBV10-3 and J is TRBJ1-1, with D unclear. The CDR3 is made up of 14 amino acids. CDR1 is ENHRY and CDR2 is SYGVKD in the germline V gene. V lost 6 bases, J lost 1 base, and 12 bases lay in between. The CDR3 is CAIREGRENTEAFF. The CDR3 DNA follows: TGTGCCATCAGGGAAGGGAGAGAGAACACTGAAGCTTTCTTT.

The chain couples TRBV19 to TRBJ2-5; D gene ambiguous. The germline V gene encodes CDR1 LNHDA and CDR2 SQIVND (reference sequence). V was trimmed by 7 bases and J by 7 bases, leaving 16 bases between them. There are 13 residues in the CDR3. This CDR3 reads CASTQVHPGTQYF. In nucleotides, the CDR3 is TGTGCCAGTACCCAAGTCCATCCCGGGACCCAGTACTTC. The full variable domain, rest sourced from reference TRBV19 and TRBJ2-5, is DGGITQSPKYLFRKEGQNVTLSCEQNLNHDAMYWYRQDPGQGLRLIYYSQIVNDFQKGDIAEGYSVSREKKESFPLTVTSAQKNPTAFYLCASTQVHPGTQYFGPGTRLLVL.

CDR3 sequence: CASSPTSYRADTQYF. CDR3 nucleotide sequence: TGCGCCAGCAGCCCGACCTCATACCGGGCAGATACGCAGTATTTT. The chain couples TRBV5-1 to TRBJ2-3; unclear D gene. The CDR3 runs 15 residues. The V and J ends lost 4 bases and 4 bases respectively, with 16 bases between them. Germline V gene sequence: CDR1 SGHRS, CDR2 YFSETQ.

The V gene is TRBV9, the J gene TRBJ2-5; D call uncertain. Trimming stripped 4 bases from V and 0 bases from J, with 4 bases between. The CDR3 has 12 residues. Germline CDR1 reads SGDLS; CDR2 reads YYNGEE. The CDR3 is CASSSNQETQYF. The DNA for the CDR3 is TGTGCCAGCAGCAGCAACCAAGAGACCCAGTACTTC.

J is TRBJ2-1 and V is TRBV2; TRBD2 might be the D (5 bases). Trimming removed 6 bases at V and 2 bases at J, with 14 bases between. The CDR3 sequence is 15 residues long. From germline, CDR1 is SNHLY and CDR2 FYNNEI. The CDR3 nucleotides are TGTGCCAGCAGAGCAATCCCCGGGGCCTACAATGAGCAGTTCTTC. Its protein product is CASRAIPGAYNEQFF.

The chain employs TRBV4-1 and TRBJ2-3; D is undetermined. There are 14 residues in the CDR3. Germline V lookup: CDR1 MGHRA, CDR2 YSYEKL. V was pared by 4 bases and J by 3 bases, with 11 bases between. The CDR3 loop is CASSPDFGTDTQYF. DNA for the CDR3: TGCGCCAGCAGCCCCGACTTTGGAACAGATACGCAGTATTTT.

The rearrangement uses TRBV11-2 and TRBJ1-4; D call uncertain. CDR1 and CDR2 (germline): SGHAT, FQNNGV. V dropped 3 bases and J dropped 5 bases, with 10 bases sitting between them. CDR3 length: 14 residues. The CDR3 coding sequence is TGTGCCAGCAGCTTGTTCGGGTTAAATGAAAAACTGTTTTTT. This sequence encodes CASSLFGLNEKLFF.

The chain carries TRBV18 and TRBJ2-7; no definite D call. The CDR3 loop spans 15 amino acids. The germline V gene encodes CDR1 KGHSH and CDR2 LQKENI. V lost 3 bases and J 6 bases, leaving 18 bases between the germline ends. CDR3 DNA: TGTGCCAGCTCACCCGTGAAACAGAGTGGTGGCGAGCAGTACTTC. Encoded protein: CASSPVKQSGGEQYF.

The J gene is TRBJ2-1, the V gene TRBV6-5; D is ambiguous. The CDR3 is made up of 15 amino acids. CDR1 and CDR2 (germline): MNHEY, SVGAGI. The V end was cut by 5 bases, the J end by 5 bases, with 16 bases between. For the CDR3, the DNA is TGTGCCAGCAGTCCTAGGTCCTTACCCCACAATGAGCAGTTCTTC. This translates into CASSPRSLPHNEQFF.

In DNA, the CDR3 is TGTGCCAGCAGCCAAGTAGGCGGGGGCAGGACTAATGAAAAACTGTTTTTT. It codes for CASSQVGGGRTNEKLFF. The chain is built from TRBV4-2 and TRBJ1-4, with D maybe TRBD1 (6 bases). V was cut by 1 base and J by 2 bases, with 14 bases left in between. The CDR3 runs 17 residues. Per the germline V gene, CDR1 is LGHNA and CDR2 is YNFKEQ.

The chain has TRBV28 and TRBJ1-1; weak D call: TRBD1 (5 bases). This CDR3 contains 14 residues. CDR1 MDHEN and CDR2 SYDVKM come from the germline V gene. Trimming took off 2 bases at V and 7 bases at J, with 14 bases between the two ends. The CDR3: CASSLISTVNEAFF. The CDR3 DNA is TGTGCCAGCAGTTTAATCTCGACAGTCAATGAAGCTTTCTTT. The full variable domain, completed using reference TRBV28 and TRBJ1-1, is DVKVTQSSRYLVKRTGEKVFLECVQDMDHENMFWYRQDPGLGLRLIYFSYDVKMKEKGDIPEGYSVSREKKERFSLILESASTNQTSMYLCASSLISTVNEAFFGQGTRLTVV.

V is TRBV4-1 and J is TRBJ2-6; maybe TRBD1 (6 bases). The CDR3 is 16 residues long. V was cut by 1 base and J by 13 bases, with 20 bases left in between. CDR1 is MGHRA and CDR2 is YSYEKL in the germline V gene. The CDR3 sequence: CASSQGFLGTPGVLTF. For the CDR3, the DNA is TGCGCCAGCAGCCAAGGGTTTTTAGGGACACCCGGTGTCCTGACTTTC.

This clone was counted only a few times. Lacking the conserved final phenylalanine or tryptophan, this CDR3 likely reflects a read error. The chain links TRBV28 to TRBJ1-1, with D perhaps TRBD1 (6 bases). Trimming cost V 2 bases and J 8 bases, with 15 bases left between them. Germline V gene sequence: CDR1 MDHEN, CDR2 SYDVKM. This CDR3 contains 14 residues. In DNA form, the CDR3 reads TGTGCCAGCAGTTTAGACCAGTTTACAGGGGAAGCTTTCCTT. This gives the protein CASSLDQFTGEAFL.

The chain is built from TRBV6-5 and TRBJ1-5; D not certain. Germline CDR1 reads MNHEY; CDR2 reads SVGAGI. The CDR3 has 14 residues. V lost 6 bases, J lost 2 bases, and 11 bases lay in between. This CDR3 is CASSPMVGNQPQHF. The CDR3 region has the DNA TGTGCCAGCAGCCCAATGGTAGGCAATCAGCCCCAGCATTTT.

J is TRBJ2-2 and V is TRBV19; 7 bases agree with TRBD2. The CDR3 is 14 amino acids. Germline V gene data show CDR1 as LNHDA and CDR2 as SQIVND (reference sequence). J was trimmed by 5 bases and V by 3 bases; bases with no gene match: 3. The CDR3 loop is CASSIGGGTGELFF. The CDR3 DNA follows: TGTGCCAGTAGTATTGGGGGAGGGACCGGGGAGCTGTTTTTT.

V and J are TRBV14 and TRBJ1-6; 9 bases agree with TRBD1. The CDR3 consists of 17 residues. CDR1 is SGHDN and CDR2 is FVKESK in the germline V gene. The J segment lost 2 bases and the V segment lost 5 bases, leaving 7 bases of the junction unmatched. The chain's CDR3 is CASSTRTGEAYNSPLHF. The CDR3 bases are TGTGCCAGCAGCACCCGGACAGGGGAGGCCTATAATTCACCCCTCCACTTT.

In its sample, this clone was seen a few times. V gene TRBV4-1 combines with J gene TRBJ1-1; D gene unclear. The CDR3 runs 15 residues. The germline V gene has CDR1 MGHRA and CDR2 YSYEKL. V was clipped by 2 bases and J by 4 bases, with 14 bases between them. CDR3 protein: CASSQTPLRGTEAFF. DNA of the CDR3: TGCGCCAGCAGCCAAACACCACTACGGGGCACTGAAGCTTTCTTT.

V is TRBV11-2 and J is TRBJ2-7; tentatively, D is TRBD2 (6 bases). The CDR3 runs to 14 residues. The germline gives CDR1 SGHAT, CDR2 FQNNGV. Trimming left V 5 bases short and J 1 base short, with 12 bases between. CDR3 coding DNA: TGTGCCAGCAGCCTAAGGGACTTTTCCTACGAGCAGTACTTC. It specifies CASSLRDFSYEQYF.